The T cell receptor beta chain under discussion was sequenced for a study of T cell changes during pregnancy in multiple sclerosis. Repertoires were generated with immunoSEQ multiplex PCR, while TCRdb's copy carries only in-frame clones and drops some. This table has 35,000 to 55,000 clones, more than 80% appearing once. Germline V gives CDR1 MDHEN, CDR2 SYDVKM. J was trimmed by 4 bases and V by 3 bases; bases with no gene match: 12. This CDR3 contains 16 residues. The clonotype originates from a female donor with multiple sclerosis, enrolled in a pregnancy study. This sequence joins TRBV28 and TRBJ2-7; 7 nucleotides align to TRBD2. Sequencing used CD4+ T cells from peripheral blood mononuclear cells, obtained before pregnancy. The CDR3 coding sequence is TGTGCCAGCAGTTTCCTATCAGGGAGGGACGGTTACGAGCAGTACTTC. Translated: CASSFLSGRDGYEQYF.